The source of this T cell receptor (beta chain) is a study of identical twins. Notes on the study in general: The abundant beta clonotypes from cord blood had fewer insertions, and memory repertoires had none of this. Diverse VJ usage suggested most zero-insertion clonotypes were not invariant T cells. Some out-of-frame alpha sequences were shared by twins, and these showed excess low generation probability.

Only a few counts were recorded for this clonotype. The antigen is not known. Trimming pared 0 bases from V and 9 bases from J, leaving 3 bases between. The CDR3 sequence is 11 residues long. CDR1 LGHNA and CDR2 YSLEER come from the germline V gene. Unique molecular identifiers were present on cDNA, and template switching added a universal primer site. TCRdb reprocessed the 5' RACE reads with MiXCR, giving one entry per CDR3 protein. Among 500,000 or so distinct CDR3 sequences, around 14% were seen once, and the ten largest hold around 0.57%. These sequences were also reported in another study, on yellow fever vaccine responses in identical twins.

This TCR derives from a woman aged 18 to 35 in good health. Sequenced input: CD4+ T cells sorted from blood. The genes are TRBV4-3 and TRBJ2-4; D call uncertain. The CDR3 is CASSQESIQYF. As DNA, the CDR3 is TGCGCCAGCAGCCAAGAGAGCATTCAGTACTTC.